This is a list of T cell receptor beta chains from one sample in a study of beta chain features in type 1 diabetes. The table came from immunoSEQ multiplex PCR; TCRdb's copy has only in-frame clones and leaves some out. The top ten clones hold roughly 0.018% of a sample with about 270,000 clones, 13% to 15% of them seen once. Sequencing input: naive CD4+ T cells from blood. The receptor set was obtained from a young man with type 1 diabetes. Both conserved end residues are trimmed from each CDR3. Each record gives: J gene, V gene, D gene, CDR3 protein. A D gene is named only where the DNA matches it firmly.

TRBJ2-2,TRBV29-1,TRBD2,SVGGLAGGLNTGELF
TRBJ2-1,TRBV5-4,.,ASSSGTPGGYNEQF
TRBJ2-7,TRBV18,.,ASSLGQSLREQY
TRBJ1-1,TRBV19,.,ASNKQGTEAF
TRBJ1-1,TRBV5-6,.,ARRRGTEAF
TRBJ2-1,TRBV30,TRBD2,ACRQTSGRRNEQF
TRBJ2-2,TRBV25-1,TRBD1,ASSSQGRPLF
TRBJ2-1,TRBV15,TRBD2,ATSSGRSGRLYNEQF
TRBJ2-7,TRBV25-1,.,ASIDREGEQY
TRBJ2-5,TRBV9,TRBD1,ASSGDRGGETQY
TRBJ2-1,TRBV5-1,.,ASSPTPRTAGYNEQF
TRBJ2-7,TRBV14,.,ASSSAGYGYEQY
TRBJ2-1,TRBV28,.,ASWADNEQF
TRBJ2-2,TRBV7-2,TRBD2,ASSPRGTSGNTGELF
TRBJ2-2,TRBV11-1,.,ASSLGRYTGELF
TRBJ2-7,TRBV28,.,ASSLEGYEQY
TRBJ2-1,TRBV18,.,ASSRSAAYSYNEQF
TRBJ2-5,TRBV29-1,TRBD2,SAGTSGSQTQY
TRBJ1-4,TRBV5-6,TRBD1,ASSKTGTVANEKLF
TRBJ2-7,TRBV28,TRBD2,ASSPSQAGFAEQY
TRBJ1-5,TRBV4-3,TRBD1,ASSQDWTGRQPQH
TRBJ2-7,TRBV18,TRBD2,ASSGSSGTYEQY
TRBJ2-5,TRBV2,TRBD2,ASSEVGAGEVETQY
TRBJ2-1,TRBV7-2,TRBD2,ASSPAGGTDNEQF
TRBJ1-5,TRBV5-6,.,ASSLGTNNQPQH
TRBJ1-5,TRBV28,.,ASSSITLTQPQH